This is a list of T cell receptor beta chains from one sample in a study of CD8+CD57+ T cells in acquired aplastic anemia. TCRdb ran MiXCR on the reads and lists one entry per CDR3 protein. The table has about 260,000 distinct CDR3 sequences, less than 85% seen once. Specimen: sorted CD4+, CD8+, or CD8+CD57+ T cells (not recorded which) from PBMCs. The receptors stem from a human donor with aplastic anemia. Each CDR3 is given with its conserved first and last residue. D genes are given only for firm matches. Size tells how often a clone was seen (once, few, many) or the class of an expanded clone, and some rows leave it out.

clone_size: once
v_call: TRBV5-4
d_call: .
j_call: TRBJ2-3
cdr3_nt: TGTGCCAGCAGCTTTACCGACCGTCCCGATACGCAGTATTTT
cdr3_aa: CASSFTDRPDTQYF

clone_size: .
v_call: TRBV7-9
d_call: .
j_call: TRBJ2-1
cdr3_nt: TGTGCCAGCAGCTTACCGGGAAGTGGCGGGACCCATGAGCAGTTCTTC
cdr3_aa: CASSLPGSGGTHEQFF

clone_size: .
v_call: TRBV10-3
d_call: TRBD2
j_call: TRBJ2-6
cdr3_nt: TGTGCCATCAGTGATATAGCGGGTCACGTCCTGACTTTC
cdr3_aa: CAISDIAGHVLTF

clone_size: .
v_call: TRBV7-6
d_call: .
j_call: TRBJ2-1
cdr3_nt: .
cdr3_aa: CASSLRETQYFGTEQFF

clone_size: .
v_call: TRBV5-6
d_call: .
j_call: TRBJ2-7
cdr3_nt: TGTGCCAGCAGCTTGGGGGGGGCTAGCTCCTACGAGCAGTACTTC
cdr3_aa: CASSLGGASSYEQYF

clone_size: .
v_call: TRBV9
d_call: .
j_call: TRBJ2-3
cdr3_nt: TGTGCCAGCAGCGTAGCGGACTATCCCCTGGTGAACACTTTT
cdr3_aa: CASSVADYPLVNTF

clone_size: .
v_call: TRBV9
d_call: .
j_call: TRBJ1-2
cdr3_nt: TGTGCCAGCAGCGTGGAGGGGGACCCGAACGTTGGCTGCTACACCTTC
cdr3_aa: CASSVEGDPNVGCYTF

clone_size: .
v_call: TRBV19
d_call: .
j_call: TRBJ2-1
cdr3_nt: TGTGCCAGTAGTGGCCGGAGCTCCTACAATGAGCAGTTCTTC
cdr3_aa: CASSGRSSYNEQFF

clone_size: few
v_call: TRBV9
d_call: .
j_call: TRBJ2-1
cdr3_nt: TGTGCCAGCAGCGTAGGGTCAGATACGCAGAATTTTCAGTTCTTC
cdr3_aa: CASSVGSDTQNFQFF

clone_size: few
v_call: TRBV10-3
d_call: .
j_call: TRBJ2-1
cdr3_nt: TGTGCCATCAGAGGTCAGAACAATGAGCAGTTCTTC
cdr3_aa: CAIRGQNNEQFF

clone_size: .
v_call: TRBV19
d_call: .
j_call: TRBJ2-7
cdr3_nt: TGTGCCAGTGGCAGCAAGCTGGCGCACTACGAGCAGTACTTC
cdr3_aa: CASGSKLAHYEQYF

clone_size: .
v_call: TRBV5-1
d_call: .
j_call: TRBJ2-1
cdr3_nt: TGCGCCAGCAGCTTGGTAGCGACCAGCGCCAATGAGCAGTTCTTC
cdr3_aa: CASSLVATSANEQFF

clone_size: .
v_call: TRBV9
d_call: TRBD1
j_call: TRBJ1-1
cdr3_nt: TGTGCCAGCAGCGTAGAGGACTATCCCCTGGTGAACAGGGGGAAAGCTTTCTTT
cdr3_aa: CASSVEDYPLVNRGKAFF

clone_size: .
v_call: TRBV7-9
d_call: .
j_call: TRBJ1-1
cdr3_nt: TGTGCCAGCAGCTTAGTACCCGGGGAGCAGTTCGATGGATTCTTT
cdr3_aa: CASSLVPGEQFDGFF

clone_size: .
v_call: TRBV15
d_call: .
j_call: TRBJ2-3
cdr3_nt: TGTGCCACCAGCAGAGAAAGAAAAGGGGGAGATGAGCAGTACTTT
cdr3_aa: CATSRERKGGDEQYF

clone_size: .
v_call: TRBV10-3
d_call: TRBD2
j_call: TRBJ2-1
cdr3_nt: TGTGCCATCAGTGAAATGAATAGCGGGGGAGACCTTCGTAATGAGCAGTTCTTC
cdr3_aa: CAISEMNSGGDLRNEQFF

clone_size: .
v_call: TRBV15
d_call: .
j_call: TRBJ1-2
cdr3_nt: TGTGCCACCAGCAGGGGGGAAGGCTACACCTTC
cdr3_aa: CATSRGEGYTF